These 18 T cell receptor beta chains came from one sample sequenced in a study of T cells after yellow fever vaccination. TCRdb redid the calling of the 5' RACE reads with MiXCR, one entry per CDR3 protein. The table has about 340,000 distinct CDR3 sequences, about 4% seen once. The sample in question was PBMCs, obtained 5 days after the yellow fever booster vaccination. These TCRs come from a man between 18 and 35 years old who received the YFV17D yellow fever vaccine.

This clonotype was counted a few times. The rearrangement uses TRBV3-1 and TRBJ1-5, with D hard to call. The CDR3 totals 15 residues. Trimming removed 4 bases at V and 0 bases at J, with 10 bases between. The germline CDR1 and CDR2 sequences are LGHDT and YNNKEL (reference sequence). This chain's CDR3 is CASSPKEYSNQPQHF. The CDR3 DNA is TGTGCCAGCAGCCCCAAGGAGTATAGCAATCAGCCCCAGCATTTT.

This clonotype was seen many times. The V gene is TRBV7-9, the J gene TRBJ2-3, with D possibly matching TRBD1 (6 bases). CDR1 and CDR2 (germline): SEHNR, FQNEAQ (reference sequence). Trimming removed 5 bases at V and 5 bases at J, with 14 bases between. The CDR3 extends over 14 amino acids. CDR3 nucleotides: TGTGCCAGCAGCACCAGGGGTGGGCAAGATACGCAGTATTTT. This translates into CASSTRGGQDTQYF.

The rearrangement uses TRBV3-1 and TRBJ1-4, with a weak D call TRBD1 (5 bases). The V and J ends lost 0 bases and 7 bases respectively, with 12 bases between them. The CDR3 has 15 amino acids. Germline loops: CDR1 LGHDT, CDR2 YNNKEL (reference sequence). CDR3 sequence reads: CASSQDLLGTEKLFF. DNA for the CDR3: TGTGCCAGCAGCCAAGATTTACTGGGGACTGAAAAACTGTTTTTT.

This clonotype was counted a few times. The chain combines TRBV19 with TRBJ2-3; TRBD2 matches 10 bases. V shed 3 bases, J shed 4 bases, and the junction held 13 bases outside the gene matches. CDR1 is LNHDA and CDR2 is SQIVND in the germline V gene (reference sequence). This CDR3 contains 18 residues. The CDR3 is CASSITGLAVSGSDTQYF. The DNA of the CDR3 is TGTGCCAGTAGTATTACAGGACTAGCGGTGTCGGGTTCAGATACGCAGTATTTT.

This clonotype occurred many times. The chain has TRBV6-1 and TRBJ2-7; no reliable D call. This CDR3 comprises 14 residues. The germline V gene has CDR1 MNHNS and CDR2 SASEGT. Trimming stripped 1 base from V and 4 bases from J, with 11 bases between. CDR3 coding DNA: TGTGCCAGCAGTGAAGGCAGGTACACGTACGAGCAGTACGTC. It encodes CASSEGRYTYEQYV.

The chain recombines TRBV2 with TRBJ1-4; no clear D. This CDR3 is built from 12 residues. V lost 8 bases and J lost 8, with 12 bases in between. CDR1 and CDR2 from the germline V gene are SNHLY and FYNNEI. Written as DNA, the CDR3 is TGTGCCAGCCAGCCGCGGCGGGAAAAACTGTTTTTT. Amino acids: CASQPRREKLFF.

This clonotype appeared a few times. The V gene is TRBV7-9, the J gene TRBJ1-1, with D tentatively TRBD1 (6 bases). There are 14 residues in the CDR3. CDR1 and CDR2 from the germline V gene are SEHNR and FQNEAQ (reference sequence). V was clipped by 0 bases and J by 7 bases, with 12 bases between them. DNA for the CDR3: TGTGCCAGCAGCTTAGCGCGGGGGCGCGGTGAAGCTTTCTTT. This gives the protein CASSLARGRGEAFF.

This clonotype was counted between two and nine times. The V and J genes are TRBV7-9 and TRBJ1-1, with a weak D call TRBD1 (6 bases). CDR1 is SEHNR, CDR2 FQNEAQ, per germline (reference sequence). CDR3 size: 15 residues. V was shortened by 7 bases and J by 1 base, with 16 bases between the two germline ends. DNA for the CDR3: TGTGCCAGCACCCAGACGACAGGACGGAACACTGAAGCTTTCTTT. Protein product: CASTQTTGRNTEAFF.

The chain joins TRBV28 to TRBJ2-7; TRBD2 matches 7 bases. CDR3 size: 17 residues. From germline, CDR1 is MDHEN and CDR2 SYDVKM. V lost 7 bases, J lost 0 bases, and 15 bases stayed unmatched. The CDR3 bases are TGTGCCAGCACCGACGGACCGGGAGGTAGGGTCTCCTACGAGCAGTACGTC. Encoded protein: CASTDGPGGRVSYEQYV.

V and J are TRBV25-1 and TRBJ1-2; D is ambiguous. The CDR3 length is 15 residues. Trimming took 3 bases from V and 3 from J, leaving 14 bases between them. From germline, CDR1 is MGHDK and CDR2 SYGVNS. Here the CDR3 reads CASSDPDQVDYGYTF. For the CDR3, the DNA is TGTGCCAGCAGTGACCCCGATCAAGTGGACTATGGCTACACCTTC.

At least ten counts were recorded for this clonotype. The rearrangement joins TRBV20-1 to TRBJ2-5; weak D call: TRBD1 (6 bases). Trimming took 6 bases from V and 5 from J, leaving 16 bases between them. CDR3 size: 13 residues. Germline assignment: CDR1 DFQATT and CDR2 SNEGSKA (reference sequence). The DNA of the CDR3 is TGCAGTGCGGGGGCTAGTGGGGCCGAGACCCAGTACTTC. Its translation is CSAGASGAETQYF.

The chain links TRBV18 to TRBJ2-7; D is unclear. The V gene lost 3 bases and the J gene lost 1 base, with 13 bases spanning the gap. This CDR3 region has 15 residues. The germline gives CDR1 KGHSH, CDR2 LQKENI. Here the CDR3 DNA reads TGTGCCAGCTCACCCTCGCGCGTATGGTCCTACGAGCAGTACTTC. Translating gives CASSPSRVWSYEQYF.

The chain combines TRBV4-3 with TRBJ1-6, with 9 positions matching TRBD1. The CDR3 runs 14 residues. The V and J ends lost 6 bases and 10 bases, in that order; junction bases with no gene match: 7. The germline CDR1 and CDR2 sequences are LGHNA and YSLEER. The CDR3 spells CASRDRGQGSPLHF. The CDR3 bases are TGCGCCAGCAGGGACAGGGGACAGGGCTCACCCCTCCACTTT.

This clonotype was counted ten times or more. V usage is TRBV20-1 and J usage is TRBJ2-5; TRBD1 might be the D (7 bases). This CDR3 spans 12 amino acids. Germline loops: CDR1 DFQATT, CDR2 SNEGSKA (reference sequence). With 4 bases removed from V and 4 bases from J, the gap between germline ends came to 10 bases. CDR3 amino acids: CSANRGGETQYF. The CDR3 DNA reads as TGCAGTGCTAACAGGGGAGGAGAGACCCAGTACTTC.

This chain links TRBV7-2 with TRBJ2-5, with no clear D. The CDR3 extends over 13 amino acids. The ends were cut back, 2 bases at V and 7 bases at J, with 11 bases in the middle. Germline CDR1 SGHTA, CDR2 FQGNSA. DNA of the CDR3: TGTGCCAGCAGCTTACGGATGATCGCGACCCAGTACTTC. It is translated as CASSLRMIATQYF.

This clonotype was picked up many times. The chain links TRBV3-1 to TRBJ2-1; 11 nucleotides match TRBD1. Germline assignment: CDR1 LGHDT and CDR2 YNNKEL (reference sequence). The CDR3 runs to 17 residues. The junction had 10 bases not matched to a gene; V was cut back by 1 base and J by 8 bases. The CDR3 DNA reads TGTGCCAGCAGCCAAGGGACAGGGGGCCCCGTTTCCCATGAGCAGTTCTTC. Residues: CASSQGTGGPVSHEQFF.

J is TRBJ2-7 and V is TRBV18; no clear D gene. The germline V and J ends were trimmed by 3 bases and 5 bases, with 11 bases remaining between them. In germline, CDR1 is KGHSH, CDR2 LQKENI. This CDR3 comprises 13 residues. The CDR3 region has the DNA TGTGCCAGCTCACCGTCTTTTGGCAACGAGCAGTACTTC. Encoded protein: CASSPSFGNEQYF.

This chain joins TRBV5-8 and TRBJ2-7; 12 bases map to TRBD1. The J segment lost 6 bases and the V segment lost 4 bases, leaving 11 bases of the junction unmatched. Looked up from germline, CDR1 is SGHTS and CDR2 is YDEGEE. This CDR3 region has 16 residues. This CDR3 is CASSDKGQGARTEQYV. The CDR3 DNA is TGTGCCAGCAGCGATAAGGGACAGGGGGCGCGCACCGAGCAGTACGTC.